The next 19 T cell receptor beta chains were all read from a single sample in a study of response to subunit inactivated influenza vaccine. In TCRdb, the RT-PCR reads were re-called with MiXCR into one record per CDR3 protein. The sample gives 600,000 to 850,000 distinct CDR3 sequences, around 15% of which show up once; approximately 7.6% is in the top ten. This specimen consisted of PBMCs from blood, obtained roughly 2 weeks before vaccination. Receptor source: a man aged 45-65 years who received an inactivated influenza vaccine.

The chain has TRBV5-1 and TRBJ2-1, with TRBD2 identical over 7 bases. The CDR3 contains 16 residues. CDR1 and CDR2 (germline): SGHRS, YFSETQ. J was trimmed by 4 bases and V by 0 bases; bases with no gene match: 7. The CDR3 DNA is TGCGCCAGCAGCTTGGCCGGGGGGATTGGATACAATGAGCAGTTCTTC. This translates into CASSLAGGIGYNEQFF.

This chain links TRBV5-6 with TRBJ2-7, with a weak D call TRBD2 (6 bases). The length of the CDR3 is 14 residues. The V and J ends lost 5 bases and 3 bases respectively, with 15 bases between them. Germline CDR1 is SGHDT and CDR2 is YYEEEE. CDR3 nucleotides: TGTGCCAGCAGTTCCTGGGCGGGGTTCTACGAGCAGTACTTC. It translates to CASSSWAGFYEQYF.

This clonotype was seen a handful of times. The chain employs TRBV20-1 and TRBJ2-2, with D perhaps assigned TRBD1 or TRBD2 (6 bases each). The CDR3 is 18 residues long. Germline V gene sequence: CDR1 DFQATT, CDR2 SNEGSKA (reference sequence). V lost 2 bases and J lost 6, with 25 bases in between. The CDR3 reads CSARFGTQNPWGPGELFF. The CDR3, as DNA: TGCAGTGCTAGATTTGGGACTCAGAACCCGTGGGGGCCCGGGGAGCTGTTTTTT.

This clonotype was recorded a few times. The chain employs TRBV2 and TRBJ2-1, with D maybe TRBD1 (6 bases). The CDR3 runs 14 residues. Between the trimmed V and J ends, which lost 0 bases and 6 bases, there was a span of 9 bases. In germline, CDR1 is SNHLY, CDR2 FYNNEI. The CDR3 DNA sequence: TGTGCCAGCAGTGAAGCGCAGGGGTCCAATGAGCAGTTCTTC. Its translation: CASSEAQGSNEQFF.

This clonotype was found many times. CDR3 DNA: TGCAGCGTTGAAGGAGTGGAGCGGGCGGGTGGCTACACCTTC. It codes for CSVEGVERAGGYTF. The chain employs TRBV29-1 and TRBJ1-2; the D is unclear. This CDR3 contains 14 residues. The germline V gene has CDR1 SQVTM and CDR2 ANQGSEA. V was clipped by 1 base and J by 7 bases, with 16 bases between them.

The gene calls are TRBV20-1 and TRBJ2-7; the match to TRBD1 covers 7 bases. The germline V gene encodes CDR1 DFQATT and CDR2 SNEGSKA (reference sequence). The CDR3 contains 12 residues. The V gene end was trimmed by 4 bases and the J gene end by 5 bases; junction bases not matched to a gene: 5. The CDR3 region has the DNA TGCAGTGCTAAAAGACAGGGAGACGAGCAGTACTTC. Translated: CSAKRQGDEQYF.

Only a few counts were recorded for this clonotype. The V and J genes are TRBV9 and TRBJ2-3, with no clear D. CDR1 SGDLS and CDR2 YYNGEE come from the germline V gene. CDR3 length: 15 amino acids. Trimming removed 4 bases from V and 2 bases from J, with 14 bases in between. The CDR3 nucleotides read TGTGCCAGCAGCCCCTGGTCTGCGGCCACAGATACGCAGTATTTT. Residues: CASSPWSAATDTQYF.

This clonotype was seen more than once but under ten times. This chain connects TRBV7-8 to TRBJ1-2; possible D gene TRBD1, 6 bases. Deletions cut 3 bases from V and 2 bases from J, with 10 bases between. The CDR3 is 14 amino acids. CDR1 and CDR2 (germline): SGHVS, FQNEAQ. The CDR3 sequence is CASSFGGLNYGYTF. DNA for the CDR3: TGTGCCAGCAGCTTTGGGGGCCTAAACTATGGCTACACCTTC.

The J gene is TRBJ2-7, the V gene TRBV7-2; 7 bases are shared with TRBD2. This CDR3 comprises 15 residues. The trim removed 3 bases at V and 1 base at J, leaving 6 bases unmatched. Germline-derived CDR1 and CDR2 are SGHTA and FQGNSA. CDR3 loop: CASSFSLADSYEQYF. The DNA of the CDR3 is TGTGCCAGCAGCTTTTCGCTAGCGGATTCCTACGAGCAGTACTTC.

The chain combines TRBV12-3 or TRBV12-4 with TRBJ2-3, with a tentative D call TRBD2 (6 bases). V lost 5 bases and J 6 bases, leaving 15 bases between the germline ends. The CDR3 is 14 amino acids. The chain's CDR3 is CASSPGSLQDTQYF. The CDR3 DNA is TGTGCCAGCAGTCCCGGGAGCCTCCAGGATACGCAGTATTTT.

This clonotype was observed a few times. J is TRBJ2-1 and V is TRBV29-1; D is possibly TRBD1 (6 bases). The CDR3 sequence is 13 residues long. V gave up 5 bases and J gave up 6 bases, with 14 bases separating them. The germline CDR1 and CDR2 sequences are SQVTM and ANQGSEA. CDR3 DNA sequence: TGCAGCGTTAAACAGGGTAGGGTCAATGAGCAGTTCTTC. This translates into CSVKQGRVNEQFF.

This clonotype was found a few times. The chain joins TRBV9 to TRBJ2-5; 7 bases are shared with TRBD2. Germline loops: CDR1 SGDLS, CDR2 YYNGEE. The CDR3 spans 15 residues. The V and J ends lost 3 bases and 4 bases, in that order; junction bases with no gene match: 9. The DNA of the CDR3 is TGTGCCAGCAGCGGTGCGGGAGTGGGGGGAGAGACCCAGTACTTC. Amino acids: CASSGAGVGGETQYF.

The sample holds a few counts of this clonotype. The chain carries TRBV20-1 and TRBJ2-7; D is uncertain. V was clipped by 1 base and J by 2 bases, with 9 bases between them. The CDR3 extends over 13 amino acids. Per the germline V gene, CDR1 is DFQATT and CDR2 is SNEGSKA (reference sequence). The CDR3 region is CSARGYSAYEQYF. The DNA for the CDR3 is TGCAGTGCTAGAGGGTACTCTGCCTACGAGCAGTACTTC.

Many counts were recorded for this clonotype. The chain links TRBV5-1 to TRBJ2-3; 8 nucleotides agree with TRBD1. J lost 4 bases, V lost 5 bases, and 9 bases had no gene match. This CDR3 contains 15 residues. CDR1 and CDR2 from the germline V gene are SGHRS and YFSETQ. CDR3 coding DNA: TGCGCCAGCAGGTTGAATGGACAGGGCGCAGATACGCAGTATTTT. This encodes CASRLNGQGADTQYF.

This clonotype showed up many times. The V gene is TRBV29-1, the J gene TRBJ2-1, with unresolved D. The CDR3 totals 13 residues. The germline V gene has CDR1 SQVTM and CDR2 ANQGSEA. V lost 7 bases to trimming and J lost 6 bases, with 16 bases between them. This CDR3 reads CSGTEGWGNEQFF. In DNA form, the CDR3 reads TGCAGCGGAACCGAAGGGTGGGGCAATGAGCAGTTCTTC.

J is TRBJ2-7 and V is TRBV5-1; TRBD1 might be the D (6 bases). From germline, CDR1 is SGHRS and CDR2 YFSETQ. This CDR3 is built from 14 residues. Trimming removed 3 bases at V and 6 bases at J, with 16 bases between. The CDR3 reads CASSSGTLGLEQYF. CDR3 nucleotide sequence: TGCGCCAGCAGCTCCGGGACATTAGGACTCGAGCAGTACTTC.

The chain joins TRBV20-1 to TRBJ2-4, with TRBD2 identical over 8 bases. This CDR3 is 14 amino acids long. After removal of 3 bases from V and 6 bases from J, the junction contained 7 bases not matched to a gene. The germline gives CDR1 DFQATT, CDR2 SNEGSKA (reference sequence). DNA for the CDR3: TGCAGTGCTAGCACCGGGACTAGTGGAAACATTCAGTACTTC. Protein: CSASTGTSGNIQYF.

The CDR3 nucleotides are TGTGCCAGCAGCCAAGATCCAGGACTAGCGGGTTACGGGGACCAGTACTTC. Residues: CASSQDPGLAGYGDQYF. The chain couples TRBV4-2 to TRBJ2-5; 11 nucleotides agree with TRBD2. Per germline, CDR1 LGHNA and CDR2 YNFKEQ. With V trimmed by 0 bases and J by 10 bases, 13 bases remained unmatched. This CDR3 is built from 17 residues.

This clonotype was detected only a few times. The chain is built from TRBV12-3 or TRBV12-4 and TRBJ1-5; 10 bases agree with TRBD1. Unmatched junction bases numbered 3, after V lost 0 bases and J lost 7 bases. The CDR3 extends over 15 amino acids. CDR3 region: CASSLAGQGEQPQHF. The CDR3 region has the DNA TGTGCCAGCAGTTTAGCTGGACAGGGGGAGCAGCCCCAGCATTTT.